This TCR beta chain was recorded in a study of blood T cell repertoires in COVID-19. The wider study: Whether acute or convalescent, the COVID-19 samples came from the United States, Italy and Spain. PBMCs, B-cell-depleted T cells, or T cells were the source of the cDNA or gDNA that made up the material.

The CDR3 consists of 15 residues. Germline trimming cut 3 bases from V and 6 bases from J; bases unmatched to any gene: 9. Germline values: CDR1 SGDLS, CDR2 YYNGEE. Source study methods: Reference gene primer amplification yielded estimated nucleated cell counts. The table came from immunoSEQ multiplex PCR; TCRdb's copy has only in-frame clones and leaves some out. Clone size and V and J calls were adopted from that table, with D and trimming inferred from the DNA. Of around 25,000 clones in the sample, roughly nine tenths were seen once. The V and J genes are TRBV9 and TRBJ1-5; 7 bases align to TRBD1. The receptor comes from a man aged 45-65 years with active COVID-19. Material: peripheral blood. The CDR3 sequence is CASSEGASPGQPQHF. In DNA, the CDR3 is TGTGCCAGCAGCGAGGGGGCCTCCCCGGGTCAGCCCCAGCATTTT.